The T cell receptor beta chain described here comes from a study of blood T cell repertoires in COVID-19. The germline V gene encodes CDR1 SQVTM and CDR2 ANQGSEA. This CDR3 contains 12 residues. V was pared by 7 bases and J by 4 bases, with 14 bases between. Using immunoSEQ multiplex PCR, the repertoire was profiled, and TCRdb retains in-frame clones only, with some absent. The sample lists several thousand clones; roughly 90% were seen once. Sequenced input: peripheral blood. This TCR derives from a man between 60 and 70 years old with acute or convalescent COVID-19. The genes are TRBV29-1 and TRBJ2-7, with a tentative D call TRBD1 (6 bases). Here the CDR3 DNA reads TGCAGCGCCACAGGGTACGGGTACGAGCAGTACTTC. Encoded protein: CSATGYGYEQYF.